This T cell receptor beta chain appears in the sequencing data of a study of blood T cell repertoires in COVID-19. The wider study: Material from acute and convalescent COVID-19 was sourced from the United States, Italy and Spain. Sources were T cells, B-cell-depleted T cells, or PBMCs; the material itself was cDNA or gDNA.

The CDR3 is 15 residues long. Trimming cost V 5 bases and J 2 bases, with 16 bases left between them. CDR1 and CDR2 (germline): SGHNT, YYREEE (reference sequence). In the source study's methods: Reference gene primer amplification gave nucleated cell count estimates. The data were produced by immunoSEQ multiplex PCR, yet TCRdb's version contains in-frame clones alone and is incomplete. The V and J calls and clone size are taken from that table; D and trimming were inferred from the DNA. This sample has approximately 78,000 clones; 70% to 90% occur once, and the top ten carry 15% to 20%. The sample consisted of peripheral blood. The rearrangement links TRBV5-4 to TRBJ1-1, with D perhaps TRBD1 (6 bases). This clonotype was sampled from a woman aged 80 or over with acute or convalescent COVID-19. The DNA for the CDR3 is TGTGCCAGCAGACAAACAGGGTTACGAAACACTGAAGCTTTCTTT. Residues: CASRQTGLRNTEAFF.